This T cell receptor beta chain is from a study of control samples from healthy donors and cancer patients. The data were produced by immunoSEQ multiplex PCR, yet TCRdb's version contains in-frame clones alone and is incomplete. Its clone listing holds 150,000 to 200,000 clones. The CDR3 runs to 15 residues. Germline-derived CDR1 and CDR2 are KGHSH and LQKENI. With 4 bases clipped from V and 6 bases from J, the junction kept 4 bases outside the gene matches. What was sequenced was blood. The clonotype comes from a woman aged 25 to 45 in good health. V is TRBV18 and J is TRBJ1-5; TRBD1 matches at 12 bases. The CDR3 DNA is TGTGCCAGCTCACTGGGACAGGGGGCGGTTCAGCCCCAGCATTTT. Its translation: CASSLGQGAVQPQHF.